This T cell receptor (beta chain) was observed in a study of PD-L1 blockade in urothelial cancer. Synthetic analogs of TCR templates were spiked into every PCR. Using immunoSEQ multiplex PCR, the repertoire was profiled, and TCRdb retains in-frame clones only, with some absent. The sample has 35,000 to 45,000 clones, about 80% seen once; the top ten hold 2.7%. The material sequenced was PBMCs, taken around atezolizumab (anti-PD-L1) treatment. This clonotype was sampled from a man aged 70-80 years with urothelial cancer.

The CDR3 loop is CASSRDSDQPQHF. CDR3 DNA sequence: TGTGCCAGCAGCCGGGACAGTGATCAGCCCCAGCATTTT. The chain employs TRBV7-2 and TRBJ1-5, with 7 bases lining up with TRBD1. The CDR3 runs 13 residues. Germline CDR1 is SGHTA and CDR2 is FQGNSA. Losses at the gene ends were 5 bases for V and 5 bases for J; bases not matched to a gene: 3.